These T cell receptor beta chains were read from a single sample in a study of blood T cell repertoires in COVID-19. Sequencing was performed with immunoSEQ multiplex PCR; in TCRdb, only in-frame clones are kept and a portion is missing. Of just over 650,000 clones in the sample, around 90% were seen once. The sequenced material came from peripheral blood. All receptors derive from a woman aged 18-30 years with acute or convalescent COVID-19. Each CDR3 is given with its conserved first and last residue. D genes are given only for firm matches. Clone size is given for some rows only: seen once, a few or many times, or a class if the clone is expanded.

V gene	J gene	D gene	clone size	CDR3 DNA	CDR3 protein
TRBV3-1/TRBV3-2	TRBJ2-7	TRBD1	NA	TGTGCCAGCAGTCCGCGGGACAGGGTCTCCTACGAGCAGTACTTC	CASSPRDRVSYEQYF
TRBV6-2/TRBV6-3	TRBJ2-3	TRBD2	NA	TGTGCCAGCAGTTACCAGCTAGCGGTGGATACGCAGTATTTT	CASSYQLAVDTQYF
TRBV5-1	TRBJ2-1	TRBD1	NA	TGCGCCAGCAGCTTGATGCTGGGACAGGACGGCGGGACTGAGCAGTTCTTC	CASSLMLGQDGGTEQFF
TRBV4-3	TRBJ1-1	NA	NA	TGCGCCAGCAGCCAAGATAGGGGAACCACTGAAGCTTTCTTT	CASSQDRGTTEAFF
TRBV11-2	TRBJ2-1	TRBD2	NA	TGTGCCAGCTGCCCAACTAGCGGGGGGGCCACTGAGCAGTTCTTC	CASCPTSGGATEQFF
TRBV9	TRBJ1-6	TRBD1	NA	TGTGCCAGCAGCCATCGGACAGGGGGATGGAATTCACCCCTCCACTTT	CASSHRTGGWNSPLHF
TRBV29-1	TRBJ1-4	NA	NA	TGCAGCGTTAAGGAAGGGGGAACTAATGAAAAACTGTTTTTT	CSVKEGGTNEKLFF
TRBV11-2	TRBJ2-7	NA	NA	TGTGCCAGCAGCTGGGGCCGTAGCTCCTACGAGCAGTACTTC	CASSWGRSSYEQYF
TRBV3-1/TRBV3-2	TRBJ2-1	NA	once	TGTGCCAGCAGCCATCATCTCAGCGGCCTCTACAATGAGCAGTTCTTC	CASSHHLSGLYNEQFF
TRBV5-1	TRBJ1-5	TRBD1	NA	TGCGCCAGCAGCCCGAGGCACCGGGTACGGGACAGGGCTAGTCAGCCCCAGCATTTT	CASSPRHRVRDRASQPQHF
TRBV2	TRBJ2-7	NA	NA	TGTGCCAGCAGTACGGGGGAATATGACGAGCAGTACTTC	CASSTGEYDEQYF
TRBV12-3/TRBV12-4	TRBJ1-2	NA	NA	TGTGCCAGCAGTTTATCAGGTCTCCATGGCTACACCTTC	CASSLSGLHGYTF
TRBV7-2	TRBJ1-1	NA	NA	TGTGCCAGCAGCCCAGGACAGTTGAACACTGAAGCTTTCTTT	CASSPGQLNTEAFF
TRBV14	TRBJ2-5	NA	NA	TGTGCCAGCAGCCAAGGGACCGGGACAAGAAGATCTTTTTTACAAGAGACCCAGTACTTC	CASSQGTGTRRSFLQETQYF
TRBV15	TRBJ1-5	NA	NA	TGTGCCACCAGCAGAGATCATTCGGGGTTCAATCAGCCCCAGCATTTT	CATSRDHSGFNQPQHF
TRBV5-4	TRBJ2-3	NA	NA	TGTGCCAGCAGCTTGGCCGGGGATTTCTATACGCAGTATTTT	CASSLAGDFYTQYF
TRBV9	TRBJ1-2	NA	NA	TGTGCCAGCAGCCTCTCGGGAGGAGGCTACACCTTC	CASSLSGGGYTF
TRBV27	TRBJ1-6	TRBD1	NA	TGTGCCAGCACCAGGGGGGCAGCGCAATCACCCCTCCACTTT	CASTRGAAQSPLHF
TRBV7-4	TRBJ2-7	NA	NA	TGTGCCAGCAGCTCAGAGGCCCCAAACATATCAAGGTACGAGCAGTACTTC	CASSSEAPNISRYEQYF
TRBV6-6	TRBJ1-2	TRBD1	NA	TGTGCCAGCAGTCCGGCGAATGCATGGGACAGGGGTTCCTATGGCTACACCTTC	CASSPANAWDRGSYGYTF
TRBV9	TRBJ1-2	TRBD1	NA	TGTGCCAGCAGTGAGACCGGGACAGCCAACTATGGCTACACCTTC	CASSETGTANYGYTF
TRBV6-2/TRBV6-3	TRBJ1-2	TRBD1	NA	TGTGCCAGCAGTTGGGGACAGAGCTATGGCTACACCTTC	CASSWGQSYGYTF